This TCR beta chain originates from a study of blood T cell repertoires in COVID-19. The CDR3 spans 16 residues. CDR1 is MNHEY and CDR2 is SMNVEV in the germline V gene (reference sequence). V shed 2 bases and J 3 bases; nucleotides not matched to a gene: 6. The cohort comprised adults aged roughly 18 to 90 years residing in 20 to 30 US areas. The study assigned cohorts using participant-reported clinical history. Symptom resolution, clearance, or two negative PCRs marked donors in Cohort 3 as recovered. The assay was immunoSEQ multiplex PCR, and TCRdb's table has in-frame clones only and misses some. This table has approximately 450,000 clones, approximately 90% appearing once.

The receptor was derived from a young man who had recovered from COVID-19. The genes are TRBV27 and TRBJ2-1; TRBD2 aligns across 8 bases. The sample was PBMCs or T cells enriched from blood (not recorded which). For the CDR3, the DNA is TGTGCCAGCAGTTTAACAGCGGGAGAGTTCTACAATGAGCAGTTCTTC. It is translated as CASSLTAGEFYNEQFF.